The 21 T cell receptor beta chains presented below share a single source sample, sequenced in a study of blood T cells in healthy people across ages. A second about 7 to 11 cycle PCR used barcoded and J-beta primers. Using its own MiXCR run on the 5' RACE reads, TCRdb lists one record per CDR3 protein. The sample lists fewer than 2,000,000 distinct CDR3 sequences, around 40% occurring once. The sequenced sample was blood. The receptors were sampled from a human donor in good health.

The genes are TRBV7-2 and TRBJ1-1; a weak D match, TRBD1 (6 bases). V was trimmed by 5 bases and J by 4 bases, leaving 23 bases between them. The germline gives CDR1 SGHTA, CDR2 FQGNSA. The CDR3 has 17 amino acids. CDR3 loop: CASSPYGGGLSSTEAFF. The CDR3 DNA is TGTGCCAGCAGCCCATATGGTGGGGGGCTGTCGAGCACTGAAGCTTTCTTT.

This rearrangement joins TRBV7-2 to TRBJ2-5; D remains ambiguous. V lost 3 bases to trimming and J lost 0 bases, with 14 bases between them. CDR3 length equals 16 residues. Germline V gene lookup returns CDR1 SGHTA and CDR2 FQGNSA. CDR3 amino acids: CASSFSAGRDQETQYF. CDR3 nucleotide sequence: TGTGCCAGCAGCTTTTCGGCTGGAAGGGACCAAGAGACCCAGTACTTC. The full variable domain, rest sourced from reference TRBV7-2 and TRBJ2-5, is GAGVSQSPSNKVTEKGKDVELRCDPISGHTALYWYRQSLGQGLEFLIYFQGNSAPDKSGLPSDRFSAERTGGSVSTLTIQRTQQEDSAVYLCASSFSAGRDQETQYFGPGTRLLVL.

There are a few counts of this clonotype. The rearrangement uses TRBV7-2 and TRBJ2-4; D is unclear. TRBJ2-7 explains the end of the DNA better; the J call may be wrong. The CDR3 is 14 residues long. The germline CDR1 and CDR2 sequences are SGHTA and FQGNSA. DNA of the CDR3: TGTGCCAGCAGCTTAGCGTTTCAAGGATACGAGCAGTACTTC. The encoded protein is CASSLAFQGYEQYF.

The rearrangement uses TRBV7-2 and TRBJ1-2; D call uncertain. In germline, CDR1 is SGHTA, CDR2 FQGNSA. CDR3 length: 14 residues. Trimming pared 1 base from V and 3 bases from J, leaving 9 bases between. The chain's CDR3 is CASSLGVTDYGYTF. Written as DNA, the CDR3 is TGTGCCAGCAGCTTAGGCGTCACCGACTATGGCTACACCTTC.

CDR3 amino acids: CASSRTGTFYEQYF. The CDR3 bases are TGTGCCAGCAGTCGAACTGGGACCTTTTACGAGCAGTACTTC. The chain has TRBV28 and TRBJ2-7; D tentatively reads TRBD1 or TRBD2 (5 bases each). Germline V gene lookup returns CDR1 MDHEN and CDR2 SYDVKM. This CDR3 spans 14 amino acids. V lost 5 bases and J lost 4, with 15 bases in between.

The chain has TRBV29-1 and TRBJ1-1; the D gene is possibly TRBD1 (5 bases). V lost 0 bases, J lost 8 bases, and 7 bases lay in between. Germline V lookup: CDR1 SQVTM, CDR2 ANQGSEA. The length of the CDR3 is 11 residues. The CDR3 sequence: CSVEDKGEAFF. In nucleotides, the CDR3 is TGCAGCGTTGAAGACAAGGGGGAAGCTTTCTTT. Supplemented by reference TRBV29-1 and TRBJ1-1, the full variable domain reads SAVISQKPSRDICQRGTSLTIQCQVDSQVTMMFWYRQQPGQSLTLIATANQGSEATYESGFVIDKFPISRPNLTFSTLTVSNMSPEDSSIYLCSVEDKGEAFFGQGTRLTVV.

This clonotype was seen a handful of times. The chain links TRBV7-9 to TRBJ1-2, with 8 bases lining up with TRBD1. The CDR3 spans 14 residues. With V trimmed by 3 bases and J by 7 bases, 7 bases remained unmatched. Germline V CDR1 and CDR2: SEHNR, FQNEAQ (reference sequence). The CDR3 DNA reads TGTGCCAGCAGCTTGGGGAGCCAGGGGGCTGGCTACACCTTC. It codes for CASSLGSQGAGYTF.

The chain links TRBV2 to TRBJ1-1; no clear D gene. Germline lookup yields CDR1 SNHLY and CDR2 FYNNEI. The V and J ends lost 1 base and 2 bases respectively, with 5 bases between them. CDR3 length: 13 residues. The CDR3 bases are TGTGCCAGCAGTGAAGTAACCAACACTGAAGCTTTCTTT. This translates into CASSEVTNTEAFF. The whole variable domain, remainder taken from reference TRBV2 and TRBJ1-1, is EPEVTQTPSHQVTQMGQEVILRCVPISNHLYFYWYRQILGQKVEFLVSFYNNEISEKSEIFDDQFSVERPDGSNFTLKIRSTKLEDSAMYFCASSEVTNTEAFFGQGTRLTVV.

This sequence joins TRBV20-1 and TRBJ2-5; D is unresolved. The germline CDR1 and CDR2 sequences are DFQATT and SNEGSKA (reference sequence). The V end was cut by 0 bases, the J end by 2 bases, with 10 bases between. The CDR3 runs 14 residues. CDR3 sequence: CSARDRAAQETQYF. CDR3 nucleotides: TGCAGTGCTAGAGATCGGGCAGCACAAGAGACCCAGTACTTC.

This clonotype was seen only a few times. The V call is TRBV7-2, the J call TRBJ2-4; D is unclear. Germline V gene sequence: CDR1 SGHTA, CDR2 FQGNSA. The CDR3 spans 14 residues. V lost 5 bases to trimming and J lost 6 bases, with 14 bases between them. The CDR3 region is CASSTNGRANIQYF. The CDR3 nucleotides read TGTGCCAGCAGCACCAATGGACGGGCAAACATTCAGTACTTC.

This clonotype was observed once. V gene TRBV7-2 combines with J gene TRBJ1-4; 10 bases fit TRBD1. Germline lookup yields CDR1 SGHTA and CDR2 FQGNSA. Unmatched junction bases numbered 8, after V lost 5 bases and J lost 8 bases. The CDR3 extends over 15 amino acids. The CDR3 region is CASSPRDRGGEKLFF. The CDR3 DNA follows: TGTGCCAGCAGCCCCCGGGACAGGGGTGGAGAAAAACTGTTTTTT.

J is TRBJ2-3 and V is TRBV7-2; weak D call: TRBD2 (6 bases). Germline V gives CDR1 SGHTA, CDR2 FQGNSA. The length of the CDR3 is 14 residues. The germline V and J ends were trimmed by 7 bases and 1 base, with 12 bases remaining between them. CDR3 sequence: CASTQGGGTDTQYF. For the CDR3, the DNA is TGTGCCAGCACCCAGGGCGGGGGCACAGATACGCAGTATTTT.

This chain joins TRBV2 and TRBJ1-5; 9 bases map to TRBD1. V was pared by 7 bases and J by 5 bases, with 9 bases of the junction left unmatched. There are 15 residues in the CDR3. Germline V gene data show CDR1 as SNHLY and CDR2 as FYNNEI. This CDR3 is CASTIGQGFDQPQHF. CDR3 bases: TGTGCCAGCACCATTGGACAGGGGTTCGATCAGCCCCAGCATTTT.

This chain uses TRBV29-1 with TRBJ1-2, with D maybe TRBD1 (5 bases). Germline V gene sequence: CDR1 SQVTM, CDR2 ANQGSEA. V was clipped by 4 bases and J by 4 bases, with 10 bases between them. This CDR3 has 12 amino acids. In DNA, the CDR3 is TGCAGCGTTGTCATGGGGCCCTATGGCTACACCTTC. This translates into CSVVMGPYGYTF. Combining the CDR3 with reference TRBV29-1 and TRBJ1-2 gives the whole variable domain SAVISQKPSRDICQRGTSLTIQCQVDSQVTMMFWYRQQPGQSLTLIATANQGSEATYESGFVIDKFPISRPNLTFSTLTVSNMSPEDSSIYLCSVVMGPYGYTFGSGTRLTVV.

This clonotype was detected a few times. The gene calls are TRBV7-9 and TRBJ1-1, with 7 bases lining up with TRBD1. CDR1 is SEHNR, CDR2 FQNEAQ, per germline (reference sequence). This CDR3 spans 14 amino acids. V lost 5 bases and J lost 3; bases outside the gene matches: 6. The DNA for the CDR3 is TGTGCCAGCAGCCCCCGGGACAGCTACACTGAAGCTTTCTTT. It specifies CASSPRDSYTEAFF.

V is TRBV13 and J is TRBJ1-2; D gene ambiguous. There are 15 residues in the CDR3. Germline V gene data show CDR1 as PRHDT and CDR2 as FYEKMQ (reference sequence). V was cut by 6 bases and J by 6 bases, with 20 bases left in between. This chain's CDR3 is CASSPPTTGSNGYTF. The CDR3 DNA is TGTGCCAGCAGTCCCCCGACAACCGGATCTAATGGCTACACCTTC.

The chain employs TRBV2 and TRBJ2-2; no firm D call. Germline values: CDR1 SNHLY, CDR2 FYNNEI. Deletions cut 8 bases from V and 7 bases from J, with 11 bases between. The length of the CDR3 is 12 residues. The CDR3 loop reads CASGLGVGELFF. CDR3 in DNA: TGTGCCAGCGGGTTGGGTGTCGGGGAGCTGTTTTTT.

The rearrangement uses TRBV23-1 and TRBJ2-7; D tentatively reads TRBD1 or TRBD2 (5 bases each). TRBV23-1 is assigned to the ORF class and has an uncertain function. The germline V and J ends were trimmed by 5 bases and 0 bases, with 20 bases remaining between them. This CDR3 is 17 amino acids long. The CDR3, as DNA: TGCGCCAGCAGTTTGAAGGACCGGGACCGACACTCCTACGAGCAGTACTTC. Protein product: CASSLKDRDRHSYEQYF.

CDR3 coding DNA: TGTGCCAGCAATGTACAGGGTGGTCAGCCCCAGCATTTT. It translates to CASNVQGGQPQHF. The chain combines TRBV12-3 or TRBV12-4 with TRBJ1-5; perhaps TRBD1 as D (6 bases). Trimming shortened V by 7 bases and J by 6 bases, and 13 bases separated the two germline ends. This CDR3 contains 13 residues.

The chain carries TRBV7-3 and TRBJ2-1; D assignment may be TRBD1 or TRBD2 (6 bases each). Deletions cut 3 bases from V and 0 bases from J, with 15 bases between. Germline CDR1 reads SGHTA; CDR2 reads FQGTGA. The CDR3 loop spans 17 amino acids. The CDR3: CASSFIGGLSSYNEQFF. The CDR3 coding sequence is TGTGCCAGCAGCTTCATTGGGGGGCTTAGCTCCTACAATGAGCAGTTCTTC.

The CDR3 loop is CASSLDRAKSGGYTF. CDR3 coding DNA: TGCGCCAGCAGCTTGGACAGGGCGAAGTCTGGCGGCTACACCTTC. This chain connects TRBV5-1 to TRBJ1-2, with D perhaps TRBD1 (6 bases). Trimming removed 0 bases at V and 8 bases at J, with 17 bases between. CDR3 length: 15 amino acids. From germline, CDR1 is SGHRS and CDR2 YFSETQ.